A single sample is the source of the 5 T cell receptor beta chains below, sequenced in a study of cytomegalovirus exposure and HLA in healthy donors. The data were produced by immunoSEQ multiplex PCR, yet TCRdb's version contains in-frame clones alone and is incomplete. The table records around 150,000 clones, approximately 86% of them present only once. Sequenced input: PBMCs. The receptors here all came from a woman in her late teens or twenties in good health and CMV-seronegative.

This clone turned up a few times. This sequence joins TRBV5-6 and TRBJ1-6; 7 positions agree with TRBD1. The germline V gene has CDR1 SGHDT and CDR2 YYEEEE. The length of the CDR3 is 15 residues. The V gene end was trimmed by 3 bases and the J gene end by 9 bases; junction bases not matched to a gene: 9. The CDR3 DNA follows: TGTGCCAGCAGCTCCGTCGACAGGGAGAGTTCACCCCTCCACTTT. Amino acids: CASSSVDRESSPLHF.

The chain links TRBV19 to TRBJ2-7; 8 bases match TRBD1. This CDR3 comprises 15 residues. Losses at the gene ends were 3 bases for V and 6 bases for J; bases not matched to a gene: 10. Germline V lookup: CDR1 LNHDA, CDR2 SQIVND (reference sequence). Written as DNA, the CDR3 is TGTGCCAGTAGTATCCCGGACAGGGCCCCTCTCGAGCAGTACTTC. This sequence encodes CASSIPDRAPLEQYF.

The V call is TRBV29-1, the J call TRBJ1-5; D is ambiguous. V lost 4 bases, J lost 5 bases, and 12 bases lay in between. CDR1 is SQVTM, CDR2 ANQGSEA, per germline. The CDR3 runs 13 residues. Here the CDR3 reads CSVGEGGHQPQHF. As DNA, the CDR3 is TGCAGCGTTGGAGAGGGAGGTCATCAGCCCCAGCATTTT.

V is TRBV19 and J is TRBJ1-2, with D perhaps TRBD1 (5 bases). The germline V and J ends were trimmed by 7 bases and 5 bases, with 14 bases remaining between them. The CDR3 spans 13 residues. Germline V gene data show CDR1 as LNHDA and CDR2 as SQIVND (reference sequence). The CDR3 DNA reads TGTGCCAGTACAATGGAAGGGGTTTATGGCTACACCTTC. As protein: CASTMEGVYGYTF.

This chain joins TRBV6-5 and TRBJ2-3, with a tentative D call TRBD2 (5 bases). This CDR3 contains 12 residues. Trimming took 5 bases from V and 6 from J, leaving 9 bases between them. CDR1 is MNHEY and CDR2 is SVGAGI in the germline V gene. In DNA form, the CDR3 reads TGTGCCAGCAGTACCCCGGGGGATACGCAGTATTTT. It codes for CASSTPGDTQYF.